The 17 T cell receptor beta chains listed next were all sequenced from one sample in a study of T-cell reconstitution after alpha-beta-depleted transplantation in children. Unique molecular identifiers featured in how the TCRbeta library was prepared. TCRdb passed the PCR reads through MiXCR, listing each CDR3 protein once. Among more than 100,000 distinct CDR3 sequences, under 25% were seen once, and the ten largest hold 8% to 11%. The sample was PBMCs, mostly from graft donor cells, taken 180 days after TCRalphabeta/CD19-depleted stem cell transplant. The receptors come from a male patient between 2 and 10 years old who had a stem cell transplant for chronic granulomatous disease, so the T cells may come from the graft donor.

Ten or more counts support this clonotype. The rearrangement joins TRBV10-1 to TRBJ2-3; possible D gene TRBD1, 6 bases. Looked up from germline, CDR1 is WNHNN and CDR2 is SYGVQD (reference sequence). The CDR3 runs to 17 residues. The V end was cut by 3 bases, the J end by 4 bases, with 20 bases between. CDR3 sequence (DNA): TGCGCCAGCAGTGATACTAGAGGACAGAAGCTGCCAGATACGCAGTATTTT. It specifies CASSDTRGQKLPDTQYF.

This clonotype was detected only a few times. J is TRBJ2-7 and V is TRBV10-3; 7 bases are a match to TRBD1. Germline V gene sequence: CDR1 ENHRY, CDR2 SYGVKD. CDR3 length: 15 amino acids. V lost 6 bases to trimming and J lost 2 bases; unmatched junction nucleotides: 10. CDR3 sequence: CAISARQGETYEQYF. Here the CDR3 DNA reads TGTGCCATCAGCGCCAGACAGGGCGAGACCTACGAGCAGTACTTC.

The chain recombines TRBV5-1 with TRBJ2-3, with D unclear. The CDR3 contains 11 residues. V was trimmed by 10 bases and J by 0 bases, leaving 6 bases between them. Per the germline V gene, CDR1 is SGHRS and CDR2 is YFSETQ. The CDR3 bases are TGCGCCGTCCGGAGCACAGATACGCAGTATTTT. It translates to CAVRSTDTQYF. The whole variable domain, filled in from reference TRBV5-1 and TRBJ2-3, reads KAGVTQTPRYLIKTRGQQVTLSCSPISGHRSVSWYQQTPGQGLQFLFEYFSETQRNKGNFPGRFSGRQFSNSRSEMNVSTLELGDSALYLCAVRSTDTQYFGPGTRLTVL.

The table lists this clonotype with many counts. The rearrangement uses TRBV7-2 and TRBJ2-2; D might be TRBD1 or TRBD2, each matching 5 bases. The germline V and J ends were trimmed by 1 base and 2 bases, with 8 bases remaining between them. CDR1 is SGHTA, CDR2 FQGNSA, per germline. There are 15 residues in the CDR3. As DNA, the CDR3 is TGTGCCAGCAGCTTAGTTGGGGGTAACACCGGGGAGCTGTTTTTT. Translation: CASSLVGGNTGELFF. The whole variable domain, filled in from reference TRBV7-2 and TRBJ2-2, reads GAGVSQSPSNKVTEKGKDVELRCDPISGHTALYWYRQSLGQGLEFLIYFQGNSAPDKSGLPSDRFSAERTGGSVSTLTIQRTQQEDSAVYLCASSLVGGNTGELFFGEGSRLTVL.

This clonotype showed up many times. The V gene is TRBV9, the J gene TRBJ1-5, with no clear D. With 0 bases removed from V and 1 base from J, the gap between germline ends came to 2 bases. Germline assignment: CDR1 SGDLS and CDR2 YYNGEE. This CDR3 comprises 13 residues. The CDR3: CASSVESNQPQHF. The CDR3 DNA sequence: TGTGCCAGCAGCGTAGAGAGCAATCAGCCCCAGCATTTT. The whole variable domain, filled in from reference TRBV9 and TRBJ1-5, reads DSGVTQTPKHLITATGQRVTLRCSPRSGDLSVYWYQQSLDQGLQFLIQYYNGEERAKGNILERFSAQQFPDLHSELNLSSLELGDSALYFCASSVESNQPQHFGDGTRLSIL.

The table lists this clonotype with a few counts. The chain carries TRBV5-1 and TRBJ2-3; 7 positions agree with TRBD1. Germline lookup yields CDR1 SGHRS and CDR2 YFSETQ. The CDR3 has 17 amino acids. Trimming took 0 bases from V and 0 from J; bases not matched to a gene: 7. This chain's CDR3 is CASSLDGTALSTDTQYF. The DNA of the CDR3 is TGCGCCAGCAGCTTGGACGGGACAGCTTTAAGCACAGATACGCAGTATTTT.

CDR3 coding DNA: TGTGCCAGCAGTACGGGCCTCAACACTGAAGCTTTCTTT. It codes for CASSTGLNTEAFF. The chain has TRBV5-5 and TRBJ1-1; no clear D gene. With 5 bases removed from V and 2 bases from J, the gap between germline ends came to 10 bases. The CDR3 extends over 13 amino acids. Looked up from germline, CDR1 is SGHKS and CDR2 is YYEKEE (reference sequence). Full variable domain (remainder filled in from reference TRBV5-5 and TRBJ1-1): DAGVTQSPTHLIKTRGQQVTLRCSPISGHKSVSWYQQVLGQGPQFIFQYYEKEERGRGNFPDRFSARQFPNYSSELNVNALLLGDSALYLCASSTGLNTEAFFGQGTRLTVV.

This clonotype has at least ten counts. The chain joins TRBV5-1 to TRBJ2-2; a weak D match, TRBD2 (5 bases). The CDR3 consists of 16 residues. Germline V gives CDR1 SGHRS, CDR2 YFSETQ. V was clipped by 1 base and J by 0 bases, with 10 bases between them. The CDR3 nucleotides are TGCGCCAGCAGCTTGACTGCCGGGACGAACACCGGGGAGCTGTTTTTT. This encodes CASSLTAGTNTGELFF. The whole variable domain, remainder taken from reference TRBV5-1 and TRBJ2-2, is KAGVTQTPRYLIKTRGQQVTLSCSPISGHRSVSWYQQTPGQGLQFLFEYFSETQRNKGNFPGRFSGRQFSNSRSEMNVSTLELGDSALYLCASSLTAGTNTGELFFGEGSRLTVL.

The table lists this clonotype with many counts. This chain uses TRBV28 with TRBJ2-3, with 9 bases lining up with TRBD2. The CDR3 runs 16 residues. The trim removed 4 bases at V and 0 bases at J, leaving 5 bases unmatched. The germline V gene has CDR1 MDHEN and CDR2 SYDVKM. The CDR3 sequence is CASSYSGGLSTDTQYF. CDR3 nucleotide sequence: TGTGCCAGCAGTTACAGCGGGGGGCTGAGCACAGATACGCAGTATTTT.

This clonotype has a count of ten or more. The chain carries TRBV12-3 or TRBV12-4 and TRBJ2-3, with 9 bases lining up with TRBD1. The CDR3 sequence is 14 residues long. The junction had 8 bases not matched to a gene; V was cut back by 7 bases and J by 6 bases. As DNA, the CDR3 is TGTGCCAGCATTAGGACAGGGGCGGAGGATACGCAGTATTTT. It translates to CASIRTGAEDTQYF.

This clonotype was counted between two and nine times. V usage is TRBV12-3 or TRBV12-4 and J usage is TRBJ2-2; D remains unclear. Trimming took 7 bases from V and 8 from J, leaving 8 bases between them. The CDR3 is 11 residues long. In DNA, the CDR3 is TGTGCCAGCAACGTCGAAGGGGAGCTGTTTTTT. Translating gives CASNVEGELFF.

The chain uses TRBV19 and TRBJ2-1; TRBD1 agrees at 9 bases. Germline CDR1 is LNHDA and CDR2 is SQIVND (reference sequence). Trimming at V came to 3 bases and at J to 2 bases, leaving 2 bases not matched to a gene. This CDR3 has 15 amino acids. The CDR3 bases are TGTGCCAGTAGTATGACAGGGGGTCCCTACAATGAGCAGTTCTTC. Protein: CASSMTGGPYNEQFF.

The chain links TRBV29-1 to TRBJ2-3, with D possibly matching TRBD2 (6 bases). The CDR3 length is 16 residues. The V end was cut by 3 bases, the J end by 2 bases, with 18 bases between. CDR1 is SQVTM, CDR2 ANQGSEA, per germline. The CDR3 sequence is CSVDRFFGGTTDTQYF. Here the CDR3 DNA reads TGCAGCGTTGACCGTTTTTTCGGGGGAACCACAGATACGCAGTATTTT.

This chain uses TRBV6-1 with TRBJ2-7; 11 bases fit TRBD1. Looked up from germline, CDR1 is MNHNS and CDR2 is SASEGT. The CDR3 loop spans 13 amino acids. Trimming removed 6 bases from V and 2 bases from J; junction bases left unmatched: 0. As DNA, the CDR3 is TGTGCCAGCAGGGACAGGGGGCCCTACGAGCAGTACTTC. Translated: CASRDRGPYEQYF.

The CDR3, as DNA: TGTGCCAGCAGTTTGGCAGCCCTAGAGTGTGAGCAGTTCTTC. It yields the protein CASSLAALECEQFF. The chain links TRBV28 to TRBJ2-1; D unclear. CDR1 is MDHEN, CDR2 SYDVKM, per germline. The germline V and J ends were trimmed by 3 bases and 9 bases, with 15 bases remaining between them. This CDR3 comprises 14 residues.

In this sample, this clonotype turned up many times. The genes are TRBV20-1 and TRBJ2-2; D gene unclear. The CDR3 length is 13 residues. From germline, CDR1 is DFQATT and CDR2 SNEGSKA (reference sequence). V shed 6 bases and J shed 2 bases, with 10 bases lying between them. CDR3 DNA: TGCAGTGCCCCCAGCAGAAACACCGGGGAGCTGTTTTTT. It encodes CSAPSRNTGELFF.

The V gene is TRBV20-1, the J gene TRBJ2-5; TRBD2 matches 7 bases. In germline, CDR1 is DFQATT, CDR2 SNEGSKA (reference sequence). Trimming removed 0 bases from V and 6 bases from J; junction bases left unmatched: 7. The CDR3 runs to 14 residues. The CDR3 spells CSARERLAVKTQYF. The DNA for the CDR3 is TGCAGTGCTAGAGAACGGCTAGCGGTGAAGACCCAGTACTTC.